This T cell receptor (beta chain) derives from a study of CD8+CD57+ T cells in acquired aplastic anemia. TCR beta VDJ and CDR3 were profiled, and genomic DNA was the template. In TCRdb, the reads were re-called with MiXCR into one record per CDR3 protein. The sample lists 100,000 to 150,000 distinct CDR3 sequences, over 55% occurring once. Overall study results and limits: Patients had fewer than 35 CD8+ CDR3 sequences in common with controls (the shared set).

The CDR3 length is 15 residues. Germline V gene data show CDR1 as SGHRS and CDR2 as YFSETQ. V lost 1 base and J lost 8, with 16 bases in between. It was patients with CD8+CD57+ cell expansion by flow cytometry who were chosen for sequencing. Diagnosis of severe acquired aplastic anemia applied to all patients. Regarding this clonotype: No antigen is known for it.

Sample: sorted CD4+, CD8+, or CD8+CD57+ T cells (not recorded which) from PBMCs. V usage is TRBV5-1 and J usage is TRBJ2-1; D may be TRBD2 (7 bases). The receptor's source is a human donor with aplastic anemia. The CDR3 region is CASSLTGGHAHEQFF. The CDR3 region has the DNA TGCGCCAGCAGCTTGACGGGGGGACATGCGCATGAGCAGTTCTTC. Drawing the rest from reference TRBV5-1 and TRBJ2-1, the complete variable domain is KAGVTQTPRYLIKTRGQQVTLSCSPISGHRSVSWYQQTPGQGLQFLFEYFSETQRNKGNFPGRFSGRQFSNSRSEMNVSTLELGDSALYLCASSLTGGHAHEQFFGPGTRLTVL.